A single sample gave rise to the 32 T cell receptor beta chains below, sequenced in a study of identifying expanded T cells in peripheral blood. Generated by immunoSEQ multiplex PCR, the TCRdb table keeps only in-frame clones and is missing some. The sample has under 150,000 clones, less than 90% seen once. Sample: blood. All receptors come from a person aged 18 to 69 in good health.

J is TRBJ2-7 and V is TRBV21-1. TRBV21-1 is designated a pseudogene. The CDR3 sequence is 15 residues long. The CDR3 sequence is CASSKRKGSTYEQYF. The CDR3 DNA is TGTGCCAGCAGCAAACGAAAAGGGTCAACCTACGAGCAGTACTTC.

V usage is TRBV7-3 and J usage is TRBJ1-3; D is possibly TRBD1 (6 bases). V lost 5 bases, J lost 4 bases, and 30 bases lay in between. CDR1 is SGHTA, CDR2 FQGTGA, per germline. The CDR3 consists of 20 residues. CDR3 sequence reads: CASSLGSDSSFRCWGNTIYF. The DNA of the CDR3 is TGTGCCAGCAGCCTAGGGTCGGACAGCAGCTTTAGGTGTTGGGGAAACACCATATATTTT.

The CDR3 sequence: CASRALRDRVYEQYF. CDR3 sequence (DNA): TGTGCCAGCAGGGCCCTCCGGGACAGGGTTTACGAGCAGTACTTC. The chain employs TRBV2 and TRBJ2-7; 9 bases align to TRBD1. Per the germline V gene, CDR1 is SNHLY and CDR2 is FYNNEI. CDR3 length: 15 amino acids. V shed 6 bases, J shed 4 bases, and the junction held 10 bases outside the gene matches.

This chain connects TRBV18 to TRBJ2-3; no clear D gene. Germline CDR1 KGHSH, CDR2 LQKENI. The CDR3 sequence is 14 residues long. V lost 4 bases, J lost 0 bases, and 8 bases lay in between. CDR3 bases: TGTGCCAGCTCACGAGAGCGTAGCACAGATACGCAGTATTTT. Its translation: CASSRERSTDTQYF. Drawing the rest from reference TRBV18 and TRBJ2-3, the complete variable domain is NAGVMQNPRHLVRRRGQEARLRCSPMKGHSHVYWYRQLPEEGLKFMVYLQKENIIDESGMPKERFSAEFPKEGPSILRIQQVVRGDSAAYFCASSRERSTDTQYFGPGTRLTVL.

The CDR3 DNA reads as TGCGCCAGCAGCGATCCTAGCGGGAGCACAGATACGCAGTATTTT. Protein sequence: CASSDPSGSTDTQYF. The chain employs TRBV5-1 and TRBJ2-3; 8 bases are a match to TRBD2. V shed 4 bases and J 0 bases; nucleotides not matched to a gene: 4. Germline V gives CDR1 SGHRS, CDR2 YFSETQ. The length of the CDR3 is 15 residues.

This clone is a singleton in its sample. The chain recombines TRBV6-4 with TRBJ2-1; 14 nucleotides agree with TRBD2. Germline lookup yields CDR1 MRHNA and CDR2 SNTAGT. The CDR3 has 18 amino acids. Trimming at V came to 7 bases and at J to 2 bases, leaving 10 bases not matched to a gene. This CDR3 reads CASIQRGLAGATYNEQFF. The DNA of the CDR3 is TGTGCCAGCATCCAAAGGGGACTAGCGGGAGCCACCTACAATGAGCAGTTCTTC.

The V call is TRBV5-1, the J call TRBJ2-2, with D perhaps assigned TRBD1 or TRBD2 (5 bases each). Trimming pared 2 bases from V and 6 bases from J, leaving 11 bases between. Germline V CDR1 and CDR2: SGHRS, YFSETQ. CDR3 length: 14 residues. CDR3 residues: CASSLEGLSGELFF. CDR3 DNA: TGCGCCAGCAGCTTAGAGGGGCTCTCCGGGGAGCTGTTTTTT.

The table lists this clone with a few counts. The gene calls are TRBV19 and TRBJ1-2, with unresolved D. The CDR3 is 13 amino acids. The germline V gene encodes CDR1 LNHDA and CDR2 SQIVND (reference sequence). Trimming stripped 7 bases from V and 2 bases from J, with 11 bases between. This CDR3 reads CASTMAVNYGYTF. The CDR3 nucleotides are TGTGCCAGTACCATGGCGGTAAACTATGGCTACACCTTC.

The CDR3 sequence: CASSKRSGGAKLAQYF. In nucleotides, the CDR3 is TGTGCCAGCAGCAAACGAAGCGGGGGGGCCAAATTGGCCCAGTACTTC. J is TRBJ2-5 and V is TRBV21-1; no DNA check was done on the table's D call, TRBD2. TRBV21-1 is a recognized pseudogene. There are 16 residues in the CDR3.

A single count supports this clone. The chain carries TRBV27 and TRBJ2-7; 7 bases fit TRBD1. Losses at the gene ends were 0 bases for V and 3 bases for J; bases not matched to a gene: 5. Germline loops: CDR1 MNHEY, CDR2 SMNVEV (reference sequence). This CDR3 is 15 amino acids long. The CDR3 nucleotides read TGTGCCAGCAGTTTATCCCCAGGGACAGACTACGAGCAGTACTTC. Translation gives CASSLSPGTDYEQYF.

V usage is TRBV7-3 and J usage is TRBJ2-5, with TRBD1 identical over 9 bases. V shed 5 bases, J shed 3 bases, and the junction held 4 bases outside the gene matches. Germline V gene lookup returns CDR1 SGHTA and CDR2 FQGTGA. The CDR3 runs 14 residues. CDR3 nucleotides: TGTGCCAGCAGCGAAAGGACAGGGGAAGAGACCCAGTACTTC. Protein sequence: CASSERTGEETQYF.

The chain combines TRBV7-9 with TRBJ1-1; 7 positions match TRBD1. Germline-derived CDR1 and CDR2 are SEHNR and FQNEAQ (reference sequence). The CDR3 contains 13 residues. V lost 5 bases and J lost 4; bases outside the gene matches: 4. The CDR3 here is CASSPGGGTEAFF. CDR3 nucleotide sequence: TGTGCCAGCAGCCCAGGGGGAGGCACTGAAGCTTTCTTT.

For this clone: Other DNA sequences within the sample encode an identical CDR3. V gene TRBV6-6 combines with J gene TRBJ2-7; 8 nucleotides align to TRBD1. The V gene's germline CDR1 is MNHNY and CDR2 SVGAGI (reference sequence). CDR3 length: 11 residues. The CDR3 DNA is TGTGCTACCGGACAGGGATGGGAGCAGTACTTC. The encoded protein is CATGQGWEQYF.

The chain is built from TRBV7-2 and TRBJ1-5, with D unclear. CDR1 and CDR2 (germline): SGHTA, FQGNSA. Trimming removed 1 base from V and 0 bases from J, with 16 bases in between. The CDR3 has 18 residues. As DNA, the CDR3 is TGTGCCAGCAGCTTAGAGAGCGGGGTAGTAAATAGCAATCAGCCCCAGCATTTT. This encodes CASSLESGVVNSNQPQHF. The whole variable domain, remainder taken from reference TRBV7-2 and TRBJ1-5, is GAGVSQSPSNKVTEKGKDVELRCDPISGHTALYWYRQSLGQGLEFLIYFQGNSAPDKSGLPSDRFSAERTGGSVSTLTIQRTQQEDSAVYLCASSLESGVVNSNQPQHFGDGTRLSIL.

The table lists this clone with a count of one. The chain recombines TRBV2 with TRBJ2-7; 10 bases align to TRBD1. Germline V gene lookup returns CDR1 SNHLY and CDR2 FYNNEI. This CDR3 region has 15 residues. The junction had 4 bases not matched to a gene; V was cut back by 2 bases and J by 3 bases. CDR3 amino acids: CASSEMDRGFYEQYF. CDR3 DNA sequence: TGTGCCAGCAGTGAAATGGACAGGGGGTTCTACGAGCAGTACTTC.

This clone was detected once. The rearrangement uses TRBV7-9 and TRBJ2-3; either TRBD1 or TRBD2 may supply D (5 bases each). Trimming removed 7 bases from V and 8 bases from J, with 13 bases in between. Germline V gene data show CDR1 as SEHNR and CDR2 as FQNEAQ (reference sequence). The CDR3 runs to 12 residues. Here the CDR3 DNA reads TGTGCCAGCACTCTGACTGGGGGTACGCAGTATTTT. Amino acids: CASTLTGGTQYF.

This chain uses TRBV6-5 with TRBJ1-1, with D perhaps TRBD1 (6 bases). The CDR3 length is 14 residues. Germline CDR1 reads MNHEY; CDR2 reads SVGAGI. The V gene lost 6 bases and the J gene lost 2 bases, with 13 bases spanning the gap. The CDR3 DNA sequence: TGTGCCAGCAGGTTAAAAGGGGGTAACACTGAAGCTTTCTTT. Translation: CASRLKGGNTEAFF.

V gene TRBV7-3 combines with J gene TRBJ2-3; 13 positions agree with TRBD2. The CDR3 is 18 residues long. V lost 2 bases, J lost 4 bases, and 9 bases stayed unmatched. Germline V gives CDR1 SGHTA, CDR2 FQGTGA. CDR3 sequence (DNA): TGTGCCAGCAGCTTACTTCCCCAAGGACTAGCGGGGGCAGATACGCAGTATTTT. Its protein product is CASSLLPQGLAGADTQYF.

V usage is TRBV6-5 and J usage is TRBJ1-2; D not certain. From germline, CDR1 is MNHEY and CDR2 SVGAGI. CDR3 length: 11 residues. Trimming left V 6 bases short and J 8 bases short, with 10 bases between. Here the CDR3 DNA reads TGTGCCAGCAGATCCGAGATAGGCTACACCTTC. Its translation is CASRSEIGYTF.

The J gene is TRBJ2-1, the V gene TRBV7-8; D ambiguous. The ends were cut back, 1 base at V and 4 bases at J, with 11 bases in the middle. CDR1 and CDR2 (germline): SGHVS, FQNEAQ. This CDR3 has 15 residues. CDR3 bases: TGTGCCAGCAGCTTAGGTCGGCAGAGTTACAATGAGCAGTTCTTC. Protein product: CASSLGRQSYNEQFF.

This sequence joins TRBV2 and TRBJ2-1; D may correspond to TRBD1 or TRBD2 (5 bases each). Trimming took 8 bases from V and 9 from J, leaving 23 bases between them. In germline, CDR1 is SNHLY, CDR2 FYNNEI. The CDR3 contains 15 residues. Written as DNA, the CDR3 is TGTGCCAGCGCCCTTGGCAGGGCCGGGGTCACTGAGCAGTTCTTC. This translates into CASALGRAGVTEQFF. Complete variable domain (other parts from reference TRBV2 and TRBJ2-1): EPEVTQTPSHQVTQMGQEVILRCVPISNHLYFYWYRQILGQKVEFLVSFYNNEISEKSEIFDDQFSVERPDGSNFTLKIRSTKLEDSAMYFCASALGRAGVTEQFFGPGTRLTVL.

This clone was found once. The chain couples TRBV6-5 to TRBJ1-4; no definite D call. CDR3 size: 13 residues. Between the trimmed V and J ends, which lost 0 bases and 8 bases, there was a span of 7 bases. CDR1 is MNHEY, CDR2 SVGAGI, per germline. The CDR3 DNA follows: TGTGCCAGCAGTTACTCGACGGGAGAAAAACTGTTTTTT. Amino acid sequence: CASSYSTGEKLFF.

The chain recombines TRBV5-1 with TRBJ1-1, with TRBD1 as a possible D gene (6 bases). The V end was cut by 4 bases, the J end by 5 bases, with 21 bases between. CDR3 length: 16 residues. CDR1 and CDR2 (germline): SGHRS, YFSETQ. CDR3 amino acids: CASSRDGQIGWTEAFF. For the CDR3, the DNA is TGCGCCAGCAGCCGCGACGGACAGATAGGATGGACTGAAGCTTTCTTT.

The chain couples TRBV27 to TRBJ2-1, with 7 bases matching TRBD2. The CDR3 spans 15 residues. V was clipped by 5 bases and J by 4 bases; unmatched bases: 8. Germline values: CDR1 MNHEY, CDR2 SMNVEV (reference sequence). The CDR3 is CASSKVTSKYNEQFF. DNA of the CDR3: TGTGCCAGCAGTAAAGTGACTAGCAAATACAATGAGCAGTTCTTC.

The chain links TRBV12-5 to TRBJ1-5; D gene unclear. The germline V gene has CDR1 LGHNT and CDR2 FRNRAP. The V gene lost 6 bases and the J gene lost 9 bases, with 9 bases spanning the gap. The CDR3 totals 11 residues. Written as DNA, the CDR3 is TGTGCTAGTGGCTCTCCTTGGCCCCAGCATTTT. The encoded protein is CASGSPWPQHF.

The CDR3 loop reads CAWSGAGGQDTQYF. CDR3 DNA: TGTGCCTGGAGTGGAGCGGGGGGTCAGGATACGCAGTATTTT. The J gene is TRBJ2-3, the V gene TRBV30; TRBD2 aligns across 9 bases. The CDR3 contains 14 residues. J lost 6 bases, V lost 1 base, and 5 bases had no gene match. CDR1 and CDR2 from the germline V gene are GTSNPN and SVGIG (reference sequence).

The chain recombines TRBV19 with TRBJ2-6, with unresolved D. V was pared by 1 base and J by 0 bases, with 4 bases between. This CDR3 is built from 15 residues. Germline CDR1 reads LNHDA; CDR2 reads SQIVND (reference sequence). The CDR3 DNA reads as TGTGCCAGTAGTATAGGGGTCTCTGGGGCCAACGTCCTGACTTTC. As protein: CASSIGVSGANVLTF. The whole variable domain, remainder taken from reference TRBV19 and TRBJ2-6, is DGGITQSPKYLFRKEGQNVTLSCEQNLNHDAMYWYRQDPGQGLRLIYYSQIVNDFQKGDIAEGYSVSREKKESFPLTVTSAQKNPTAFYLCASSIGVSGANVLTFGAGSRLTVL.

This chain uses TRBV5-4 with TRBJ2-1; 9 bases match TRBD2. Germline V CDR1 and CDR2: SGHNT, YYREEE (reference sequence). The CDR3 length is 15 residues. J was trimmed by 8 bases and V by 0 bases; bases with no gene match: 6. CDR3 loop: CASSLAGGGADEQFF. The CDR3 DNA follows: TGTGCCAGCAGCTTGGCTGGCGGGGGGGCTGATGAGCAGTTCTTC. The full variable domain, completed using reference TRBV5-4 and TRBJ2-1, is ETGVTQSPTHLIKTRGQQVTLRCSSQSGHNTVSWYQQALGQGPQFIFQYYREEENGRGNFPPRFSGLQFPNYSSELNVNALELDDSALYLCASSLAGGGADEQFFGPGTRLTVL.

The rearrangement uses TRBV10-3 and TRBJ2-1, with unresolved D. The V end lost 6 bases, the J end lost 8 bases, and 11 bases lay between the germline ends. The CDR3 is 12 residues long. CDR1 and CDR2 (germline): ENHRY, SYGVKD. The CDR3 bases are TGTGCCATCAGCGACCGTCCGGATGAGCAGTTCTTC. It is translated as CAISDRPDEQFF.

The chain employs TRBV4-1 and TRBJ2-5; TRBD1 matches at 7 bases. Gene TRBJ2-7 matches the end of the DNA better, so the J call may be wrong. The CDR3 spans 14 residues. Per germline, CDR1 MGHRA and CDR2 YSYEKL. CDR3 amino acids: CASSQLQGVYEQYF. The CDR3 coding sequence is TGCGCCAGCAGCCAACTCCAGGGGGTGTACGAGCAGTACTTC.

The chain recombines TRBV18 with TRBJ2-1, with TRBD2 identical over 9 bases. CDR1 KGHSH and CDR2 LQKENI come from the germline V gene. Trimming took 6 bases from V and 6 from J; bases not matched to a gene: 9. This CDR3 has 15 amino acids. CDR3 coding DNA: TGTGCCAGCTCTGCCGGAAGCGGGAGGCGCAATGAGCAGTTCTTC. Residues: CASSAGSGRRNEQFF.

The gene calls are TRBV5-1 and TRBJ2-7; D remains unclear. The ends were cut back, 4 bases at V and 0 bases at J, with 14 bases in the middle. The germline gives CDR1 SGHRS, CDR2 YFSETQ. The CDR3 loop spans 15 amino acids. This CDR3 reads CASSRSDPISYEQYF. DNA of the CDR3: TGCGCCAGCAGCAGATCGGACCCGATCTCCTACGAGCAGTACTTC.